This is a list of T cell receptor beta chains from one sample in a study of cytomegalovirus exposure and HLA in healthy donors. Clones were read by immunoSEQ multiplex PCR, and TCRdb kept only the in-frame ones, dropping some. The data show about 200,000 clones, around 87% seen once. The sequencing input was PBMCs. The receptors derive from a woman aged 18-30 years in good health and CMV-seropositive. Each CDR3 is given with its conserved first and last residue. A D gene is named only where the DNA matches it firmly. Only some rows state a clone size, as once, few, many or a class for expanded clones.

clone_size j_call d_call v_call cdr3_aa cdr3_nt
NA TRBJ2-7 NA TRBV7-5 CARSLPLAGAPYEQYF TGTGCCAGAAGCTTGCCCCTAGCGGGAGCGCCCTACGAGCAGTACTTC
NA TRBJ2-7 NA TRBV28 CASGLSEQYF TGTGCCAGCGGTCTCAGCGAGCAGTACTTC
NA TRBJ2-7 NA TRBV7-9 CASSREGAGFLSYEQYF TGTGCCAGCAGCCGAGAGGGGGCGGGATTTTTGTCCTACGAGCAGTACTTC
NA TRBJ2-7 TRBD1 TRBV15 CATSRGGTGSSYEQYF TGTGCCACCAGCAGAGGTGGGACAGGGAGTTCCTACGAGCAGTACTTC
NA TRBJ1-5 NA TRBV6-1 CASSEEIGGQPQHF TGTGCCAGCAGTGAGGAAATAGGGGGTCAGCCCCAGCATTTT
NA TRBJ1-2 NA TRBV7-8 CASSLGGSASYGYTF TGTGCCAGCAGCTTAGGCGGTTCAGCGTCTTATGGCTACACCTTC
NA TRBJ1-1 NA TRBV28 CASSPPYQGPTEAFF TGTGCCAGCAGTCCGCCATATCAGGGGCCCACTGAAGCTTTCTTT
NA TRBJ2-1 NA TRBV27 CASSFPGSYNEQFF TGTGCCAGCAGTTTTCCCGGTTCCTACAATGAGCAGTTCTTC
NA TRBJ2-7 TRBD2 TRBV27 CASSPIGGLAGGPDEQYF TGTGCCAGCAGTCCCATAGGCGGACTAGCGGGAGGGCCCGACGAGCAGTACTTC
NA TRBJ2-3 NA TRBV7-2 CASSLGGPGTDTQYF TGTGCCAGCAGCTTAGGTGGACCAGGGACAGATACGCAGTATTTT
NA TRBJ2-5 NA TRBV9 CASSPNGGETQYF TGTGCCAGCAGCCCGAACGGCGGGGAGACCCAGTACTTC
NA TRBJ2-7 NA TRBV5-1 CASSYDSFYEQYF TGCGCCAGCAGCTACGACAGCTTCTACGAGCAGTACTTC
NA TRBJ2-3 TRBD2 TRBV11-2 CASRSPWGLAGGTQYF TGTGCCAGCAGGAGCCCGTGGGGCCTAGCGGGAGGTACGCAGTATTTT
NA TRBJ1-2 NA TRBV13 CASSLGQEGAYGYTF TGTGCCAGCAGCTTAGGGCAAGAGGGCGCCTATGGCTACACCTTC
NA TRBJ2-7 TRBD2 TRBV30 CAWNSLAGGPKGNYEQYF TGTGCCTGGAACTCACTAGCGGGAGGGCCCAAGGGGAACTACGAGCAGTACTTC
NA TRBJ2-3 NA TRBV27 CASSSIRRWSTDTQYF TGTGCCAGCAGTTCAATCCGTCGGTGGAGCACAGATACGCAGTATTTT
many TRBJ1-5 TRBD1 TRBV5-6 CASSFDRGVNQPQHF TGTGCCAGCAGCTTCGACAGGGGGGTCAATCAGCCCCAGCATTTT
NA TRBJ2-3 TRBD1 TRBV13 CASSPRQGLDTQYF TGTGCCAGCAGCCCTCGACAGGGTTTAGATACGCAGTATTTT
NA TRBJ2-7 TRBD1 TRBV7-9 CASTPIPGQAHTYEQYF TGTGCCAGCACCCCGATTCCGGGACAGGCCCATACCTACGAGCAGTACTTC
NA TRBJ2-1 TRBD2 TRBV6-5 CASSTLAGYYNEQFF TGTGCCAGCAGTACACTAGCGGGTTACTACAATGAGCAGTTCTTC
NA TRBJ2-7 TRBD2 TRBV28 CASSLELAGSEQYF TGTGCCAGCAGTTTAGAACTAGCGGGTAGCGAGCAGTACTTC
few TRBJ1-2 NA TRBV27 CASSSLGQRTSNYGYTF TGTGCCAGCAGTTCCCTGGGGCAGCGAACATCTAACTATGGCTACACCTTC
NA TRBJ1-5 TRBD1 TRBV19 CASTSRGQGYQPQHF TGTGCCAGTACCTCAAGGGGACAGGGATATCAGCCCCAGCATTTT
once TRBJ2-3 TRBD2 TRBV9 CASSVVPGGSTDTQYF TGTGCCAGCAGCGTAGTACCGGGAGGGAGCACAGATACGCAGTATTTT
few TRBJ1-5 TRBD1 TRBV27 CASSPRQGFQPQHF TGTGCCAGCAGTCCCCGACAGGGCTTCCAGCCCCAGCATTTT
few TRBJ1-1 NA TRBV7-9 CASSYSRDEAFF TGTGCCAGCAGTTACAGCCGGGATGAAGCTTTCTTT
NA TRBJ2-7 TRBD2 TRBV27 CASSWGLADSYEQYF TGTGCCAGCAGCTGGGGACTAGCGGACTCCTACGAGCAGTACTTC
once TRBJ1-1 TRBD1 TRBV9 CASSDGTGNTEAFF TGTGCCAGCAGCGACGGGACAGGGAACACTGAAGCTTTCTTT
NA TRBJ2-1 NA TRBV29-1 CSVEWPAEGEQFF TGCAGCGTTGAGTGGCCGGCTGAGGGTGAGCAGTTCTTC